This T cell receptor beta chain originates from a study of spatial heterogeneity in lung cancer. For the study at large: More beta-chain than alpha-chain sequences were consistently detected.

In this sample, this clonotype turned up a few times. MiXCR, applied by TCRdb to the 5' RACE reads, yields one record per CDR3 protein. The data contain 100,000 to 120,000 distinct CDR3 sequences, about a tenth of them singletons. Time point of the sample: blood at routine non-recurrence follow-up after resection. Sequencing was performed on whole RNA extracted from tumor and nontumor lung tissue, or from frozen PBMC, and the material was left unsorted. The sequence came from a female donor with early-stage non-small cell lung cancer. The source material was PBMCs, sampled at follow-up.

Here the CDR3 reads CSAITGTGATGELFF. The CDR3 bases are TGCAGTGCTATAACCGGGACAGGAGCCACCGGGGAGCTGTTTTTT. V is TRBV20-1 and J is TRBJ2-2; 8 bases are a match to TRBD1. The J segment lost 4 bases and the V segment lost 4 bases, leaving 8 bases of the junction unmatched. The CDR3 contains 15 residues. The V gene's germline CDR1 is DFQATT and CDR2 SNEGSKA (reference sequence).